Listed here are 26 T cell receptor beta chains from one sample, sequenced in a study of T cell responses to AZD1222 COVID-19 vaccine. The assay was immunoSEQ multiplex PCR, and TCRdb's table has in-frame clones only and misses some. The sample carries around 150,000 clones, roughly 92% recorded once. The material was peripheral blood, obtained on day 0 of AZD1222 vaccination. The origin of the receptors is an adult in good health.

The chain employs TRBV20-1 and TRBJ1-2; D unclear. CDR3 size: 11 residues. Trimming left V 6 bases short and J 8 bases short, with 13 bases between. The germline gives CDR1 DFQATT, CDR2 SNEGSKA (reference sequence). The CDR3 DNA is TGCAGTGCCTACGACAAGGGCGGCTACACCTTC. Translating gives CSAYDKGGYTF.

This chain links TRBV7-9 with TRBJ2-3; weak D call: TRBD2 (7 bases). CDR3 length equals 14 residues. Germline CDR1 and CDR2: SEHNR and FQNEAQ (reference sequence). V was shortened by 0 bases and J by 5 bases, with 9 bases between the two germline ends. CDR3 residues: CASSLAGGQDTQYF. The CDR3 DNA sequence: TGTGCCAGCAGCTTAGCGGGGGGGCAAGATACGCAGTATTTT.

The chain recombines TRBV6-5 with TRBJ2-1; 7 bases are a match to TRBD2. The J segment lost 4 bases and the V segment lost 8 bases, leaving 2 bases of the junction unmatched. This CDR3 region has 12 residues. The germline V gene has CDR1 MNHEY and CDR2 SVGAGI. CDR3 bases: TGTGCCAGCGGGAGGGGTTACAATGAGCAGTTCTTC. Encoded protein: CASGRGYNEQFF.

The chain carries TRBV28 and TRBJ2-5; 8 bases fit TRBD1. V shed 6 bases, J shed 3 bases, and the junction held 6 bases outside the gene matches. This CDR3 comprises 14 residues. In germline, CDR1 is MDHEN, CDR2 SYDVKM. The CDR3 spells CASRRRTGKETQYF. The CDR3 bases are TGTGCCAGCAGGCGGCGGACAGGGAAAGAGACCCAGTACTTC.

This sequence joins TRBV5-6 and TRBJ2-7; 8 nucleotides agree with TRBD2. Germline lookup yields CDR1 SGHDT and CDR2 YYEEEE. This CDR3 has 14 amino acids. V shed 7 bases and J 3 bases; nucleotides not matched to a gene: 9. CDR3 residues: CASSAGVKVYEQYF. CDR3 DNA sequence: TGTGCCAGCTCAGCGGGAGTTAAGGTCTACGAGCAGTACTTC.

V gene TRBV15 combines with J gene TRBJ1-3, with D hard to call. Germline-derived CDR1 and CDR2 are LNHNV and YYDKDF (reference sequence). The CDR3 totals 16 residues. Between the trimmed V and J ends, which lost 2 bases and 0 bases, there was a span of 11 bases. The CDR3 spells CATSRTVQSSGNTIYF. DNA of the CDR3: TGTGCCACCAGCAGAACCGTTCAATCCTCTGGAAACACCATATATTTT. The variable domain in full, completed from reference TRBV15 and TRBJ1-3, reads DAMVIQNPRYQVTQFGKPVTLSCSQTLNHNVMYWYQQKSSQAPKLLFHYYDKDFNNEADTPDNFQSRRPNTSFCFLDIRSPGLGDTAMYLCATSRTVQSSGNTIYFGEGSWLTVV.

V is TRBV11-2 and J is TRBJ2-7; TRBD1 agrees at 8 bases. This CDR3 comprises 19 residues. Trimming at V came to 5 bases and at J to 0 bases, leaving 18 bases not matched to a gene. Germline V lookup: CDR1 SGHAT, CDR2 FQNNGV. CDR3 coding DNA: TGTGCCAGCAGCCTACCCCAGGGGGCCCCTGTTCCGAGCTCCTACGAGCAGTACTTC. This codes for CASSLPQGAPVPSSYEQYF.

J is TRBJ2-3 and V is TRBV7-2; 8 bases line up with TRBD2. Germline V lookup: CDR1 SGHTA, CDR2 FQGNSA. This CDR3 has 17 amino acids. Germline trimming cut 1 base from V and 7 bases from J; bases unmatched to any gene: 13. The CDR3 sequence: CASSLGPRSSGWNTQYF. The CDR3 nucleotides are TGTGCCAGCAGCTTAGGCCCGCGGTCTAGCGGGTGGAATACGCAGTATTTT.

The rearrangement joins TRBV9 to TRBJ2-1; 12 nucleotides agree with TRBD2. Germline assignment: CDR1 SGDLS and CDR2 YYNGEE. CDR3 length equals 14 residues. V lost 0 bases to trimming and J lost 8 bases; unmatched junction nucleotides: 0. In nucleotides, the CDR3 is TGTGCCAGCAGCGTAGGACTAGCGGGAGATGAGCAGTTCTTC. Translated: CASSVGLAGDEQFF.

The chain has TRBV6-1 and TRBJ2-7; TRBD2 matches at 8 bases. The CDR3 runs 15 residues. The germline V gene encodes CDR1 MNHNS and CDR2 SASEGT. V shed 0 bases and J 7 bases; nucleotides not matched to a gene: 8. The CDR3 loop reads CASSEAASGHGEQYF. The CDR3 DNA is TGTGCCAGCAGTGAAGCCGCTAGCGGGCACGGGGAGCAGTACTTC.

V usage is TRBV5-8 and J usage is TRBJ2-7; no firm D call. V lost 4 bases and J 0 bases, leaving 20 bases between the germline ends. Germline V gives CDR1 SGHTS, CDR2 YDEGEE. The length of the CDR3 is 17 residues. CDR3 nucleotides: TGTGCCAGCAGCCTACATATCGATCCAACCAGCTCCTACGAGCAGTACTTC. Translating gives CASSLHIDPTSSYEQYF. Drawing the rest from reference TRBV5-8 and TRBJ2-7, the complete variable domain is EAGVTQSPTHLIKTRGQQATLRCSPISGHTSVYWYQQALGLGLQFLLWYDEGEERNRGNFPPRFSGRQFPNYSSELNVNALELEDSALYLCASSLHIDPTSSYEQYFGPGTRLTVT.

The chain has TRBV6-5 and TRBJ2-3, with 9 bases matching TRBD2. Germline values: CDR1 MNHEY, CDR2 SVGAGI. J gave up 2 bases and V 6 bases, and 6 bases lay outside the gene matches. The CDR3 covers 15 residues. CDR3: CASRMTSGHTDTQYF. CDR3 coding DNA: TGTGCCAGCAGGATGACTAGCGGCCACACAGATACGCAGTATTTT.

This clone was detected once. V gene TRBV6-5 combines with J gene TRBJ1-1, with 8 bases matching TRBD1. Germline CDR1 is MNHEY and CDR2 is SVGAGI. V lost 2 bases and J lost 2; bases outside the gene matches: 7. The CDR3 runs to 16 residues. The CDR3 here is CASSYGVGQGNTEAFF. For the CDR3, the DNA is TGTGCCAGCAGTTACGGCGTCGGACAGGGCAACACTGAAGCTTTCTTT.

The chain combines TRBV28 with TRBJ1-2; maybe TRBD1 (6 bases). CDR3 length: 12 residues. From germline, CDR1 is MDHEN and CDR2 SYDVKM. Between the trimmed V and J ends, which lost 8 bases and 2 bases, there was a span of 9 bases. The CDR3 bases are TGTGCCAGCCAAGACAGGAACTATGGCTACACCTTC. It is translated as CASQDRNYGYTF.

The J gene is TRBJ2-1, the V gene TRBV25-1; 7 bases are shared with TRBD1. The trim removed 3 bases at V and 8 bases at J, leaving 4 bases unmatched. The CDR3 extends over 13 amino acids. Germline V gene lookup returns CDR1 MGHDK and CDR2 SYGVNS. This CDR3 reads CASSDNRGHEQFF. In nucleotides, the CDR3 is TGTGCCAGCAGTGATAACAGGGGTCATGAGCAGTTCTTC.

The chain couples TRBV24-1 to TRBJ2-1; D not resolved. The V gene's germline CDR1 is KGHDR and CDR2 SFDVKD. V lost 4 bases and J lost 7, with 10 bases in between. The CDR3 loop spans 13 amino acids. The DNA of the CDR3 is TGTGCCACCAGTGACCCAAGCCGGAATGAGCAGTTCTTC. As protein: CATSDPSRNEQFF.

The J gene is TRBJ1-2, the V gene TRBV2, with 10 bases fitting TRBD1. V dropped 2 bases and J dropped 3; count of bases not matched to a gene: 3. Germline V gene sequence: CDR1 SNHLY, CDR2 FYNNEI. The CDR3 runs 15 residues. The CDR3 DNA follows: TGTGCCAGCAGTGAAAAGGGACAGGGGTACTATGGCTACACCTTC. Encoded protein: CASSEKGQGYYGYTF.

This clone was recorded once. The chain joins TRBV4-1 to TRBJ1-1, with D hard to call. Germline CDR1 is MGHRA and CDR2 is YSYEKL. This CDR3 comprises 15 residues. Trimming pared 3 bases from V and 1 base from J, leaving 12 bases between. The DNA for the CDR3 is TGCGCCAGCAGCCAGGCGAGTGAATGGAACACTGAAGCTTTCTTT. Translated: CASSQASEWNTEAFF.

The CDR3 reads CATGGTGELFF. The CDR3 region has the DNA TGTGCCACAGGTGGCACCGGGGAGCTGTTTTTT. The rearrangement links TRBV2 to TRBJ2-2; D is undetermined. V lost 10 bases and J 4 bases, leaving 7 bases between the germline ends. Looked up from germline, CDR1 is SNHLY and CDR2 is FYNNEI. CDR3 length equals 11 residues.

The V and J genes are TRBV15 and TRBJ2-1, with a weak D call TRBD2 (5 bases). V lost 0 bases and J 10 bases, leaving 13 bases between the germline ends. The CDR3 is 14 amino acids. Germline V gene data show CDR1 as LNHNV and CDR2 as YYDKDF (reference sequence). The CDR3 DNA sequence: TGTGCCACCAGCAGAGATTGGGCCAGGAGGGAGCAGTTCTTC. It codes for CATSRDWARREQFF.

This clone is a singleton in its sample. The V call is TRBV5-6, the J call TRBJ2-5; D may be TRBD2 (6 bases). The CDR3 runs 16 residues. V lost 2 bases, J lost 4 bases, and 18 bases lay in between. Germline loops: CDR1 SGHDT, CDR2 YYEEEE. The DNA for the CDR3 is TGTGCCAGCAGCTTTGGTGGAGGGCAGTATCTAGAGACCCAGTACTTC. Amino acid sequence: CASSFGGGQYLETQYF.

This chain joins TRBV6-4 and TRBJ1-1; possible D gene TRBD1, 6 bases. V was pared by 5 bases and J by 1 base, with 8 bases between. CDR3 length: 13 amino acids. CDR1 is MRHNA, CDR2 SNTAGT, per germline. CDR3: CASSNRENTEAFF. The DNA of the CDR3 is TGTGCCAGCAGTAACAGGGAGAACACTGAAGCTTTCTTT.

The chain is built from TRBV24-1 and TRBJ2-2; D might be TRBD1 (5 bases). The CDR3 spans 15 residues. Per germline, CDR1 KGHDR and CDR2 SFDVKD. The V gene lost 4 bases and the J gene lost 1 base, with 9 bases spanning the gap. The CDR3 spells CATSERGQNTGELFF. In DNA, the CDR3 is TGTGCCACCAGTGAAAGAGGACAGAACACCGGGGAGCTGTTTTTT.

This chain uses TRBV24-1 with TRBJ1-5; tentatively, D is TRBD1 (6 bases). V gave up 8 bases and J gave up 2 bases, with 12 bases separating them. The CDR3 has 14 amino acids. From germline, CDR1 is KGHDR and CDR2 SFDVKD. CDR3 sequence (DNA): TGTGCCACCAACGGGGGGCTCGGCAATCAGCCCCAGCATTTT. It yields the protein CATNGGLGNQPQHF.

The chain employs TRBV7-2 and TRBJ1-2, with TRBD1 as a possible D gene (6 bases). Germline V gene lookup returns CDR1 SGHTA and CDR2 FQGNSA. The length of the CDR3 is 14 residues. The V end lost 5 bases, the J end lost 2 bases, and 12 bases lay between the germline ends. This chain's CDR3 is CASSISGQNYGYTF. The CDR3 bases are TGTGCCAGCAGCATCAGTGGACAGAACTATGGCTACACCTTC.

This clone was seen a single time. V and J are TRBV6-5 and TRBJ1-2; no clear D gene. The germline CDR1 and CDR2 sequences are MNHEY and SVGAGI. The CDR3 loop spans 15 amino acids. The ends were cut back, 0 bases at V and 0 bases at J, with 8 bases in the middle. The CDR3 bases are TGTGCCAGCAGTTACTCGGAGGGATCTAACTATGGCTACACCTTC. It translates to CASSYSEGSNYGYTF.